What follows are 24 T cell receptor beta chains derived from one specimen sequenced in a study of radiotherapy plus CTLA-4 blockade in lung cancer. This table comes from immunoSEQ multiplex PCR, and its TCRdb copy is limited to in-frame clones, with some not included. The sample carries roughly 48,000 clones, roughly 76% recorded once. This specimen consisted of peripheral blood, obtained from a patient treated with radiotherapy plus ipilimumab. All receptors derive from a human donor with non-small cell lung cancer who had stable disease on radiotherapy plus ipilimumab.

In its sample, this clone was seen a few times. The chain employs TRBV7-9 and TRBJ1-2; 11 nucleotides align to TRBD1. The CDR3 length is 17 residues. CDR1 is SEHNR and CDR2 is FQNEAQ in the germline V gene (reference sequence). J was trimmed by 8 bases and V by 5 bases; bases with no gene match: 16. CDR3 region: CASSRLRRGQGDRGYTF. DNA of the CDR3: TGTGCCAGCAGCCGACTGAGGAGGGGACAGGGGGATAGAGGCTACACCTTC.

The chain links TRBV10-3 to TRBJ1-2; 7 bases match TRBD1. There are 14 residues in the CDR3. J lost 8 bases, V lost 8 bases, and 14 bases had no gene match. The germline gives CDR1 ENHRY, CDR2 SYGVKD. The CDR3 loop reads CAISGKGAGWGYTF. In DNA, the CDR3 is TGTGCCATCTCGGGCAAGGGGGCAGGTTGGGGCTACACCTTC.

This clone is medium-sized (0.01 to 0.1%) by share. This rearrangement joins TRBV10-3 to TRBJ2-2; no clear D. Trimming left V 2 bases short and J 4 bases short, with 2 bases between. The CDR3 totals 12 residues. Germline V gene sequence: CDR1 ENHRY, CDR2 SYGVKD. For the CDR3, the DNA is TGTGCCATCAGTGAGACCACCGGGGAGCTGTTTTTT. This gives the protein CAISETTGELFF.

The CDR3 here is CASSLEPYEQYF. CDR3 sequence (DNA): TGTGCCAGCAGCTTAGAACCCTACGAGCAGTACTTC. The chain carries TRBV7-9 and TRBJ2-7; D gene unclear. Between the trimmed V and J ends, which lost 1 base and 2 bases, there was a span of 3 bases. CDR1 and CDR2 from the germline V gene are SEHNR and FQNEAQ (reference sequence). This CDR3 spans 12 amino acids.

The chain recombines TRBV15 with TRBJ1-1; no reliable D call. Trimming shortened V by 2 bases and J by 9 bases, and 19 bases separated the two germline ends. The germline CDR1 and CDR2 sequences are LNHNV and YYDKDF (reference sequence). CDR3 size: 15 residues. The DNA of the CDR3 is TGTGCCACCAGCAGACCTATACGGGAGACGGATAAAGCTTTCTTT. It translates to CATSRPIRETDKAFF.

The CDR3 spells CASSYSGVFGTEAFF. The CDR3 DNA is TGTGCCAGCAGTTACTCTGGTGTTTTTGGCACTGAAGCTTTCTTT. The chain employs TRBV6-5 and TRBJ1-1, with D unclear. The V end was cut by 0 bases, the J end by 4 bases, with 12 bases between. The CDR3 runs to 15 residues. Germline V CDR1 and CDR2: MNHEY, SVGAGI.

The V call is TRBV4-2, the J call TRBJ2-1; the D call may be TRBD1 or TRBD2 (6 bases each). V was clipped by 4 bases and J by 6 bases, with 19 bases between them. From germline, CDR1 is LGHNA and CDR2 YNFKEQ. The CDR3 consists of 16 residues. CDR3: CASSPEGTGTGNEQFF. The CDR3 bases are TGTGCCAGCAGCCCAGAAGGTACAGGGACTGGCAATGAGCAGTTCTTC.

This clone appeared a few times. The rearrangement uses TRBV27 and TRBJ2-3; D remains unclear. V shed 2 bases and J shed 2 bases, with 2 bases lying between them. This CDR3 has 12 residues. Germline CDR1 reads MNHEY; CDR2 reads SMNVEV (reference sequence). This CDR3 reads CASSLPTDTQYF. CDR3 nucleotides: TGTGCCAGCAGTTTACCCACAGATACGCAGTATTTT.

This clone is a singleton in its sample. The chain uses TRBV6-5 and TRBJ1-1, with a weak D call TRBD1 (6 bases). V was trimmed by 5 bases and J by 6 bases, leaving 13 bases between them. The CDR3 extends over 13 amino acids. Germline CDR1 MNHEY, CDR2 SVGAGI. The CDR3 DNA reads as TGTGCCAGCAGTCAGCCAGGGGCATCTGAAGCTTTCTTT. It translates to CASSQPGASEAFF.

In DNA form, the CDR3 reads TGTGCCAGCAGCCCACGACAGGCGCTGGTAGCTTTCTTT. Translating it yields CASSPRQALVAFF. The chain uses TRBV5-5 and TRBJ1-1; maybe TRBD1 (6 bases). The CDR3 is made up of 13 amino acids. Deletions cut 4 bases from V and 10 bases from J, with 17 bases between. Germline loops: CDR1 SGHKS, CDR2 YYEKEE (reference sequence).

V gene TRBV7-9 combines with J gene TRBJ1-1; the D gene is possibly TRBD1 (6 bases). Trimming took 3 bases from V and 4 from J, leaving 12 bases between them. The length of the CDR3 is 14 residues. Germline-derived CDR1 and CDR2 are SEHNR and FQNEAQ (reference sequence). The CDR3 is CASSFAQGLTEAFF. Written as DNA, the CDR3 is TGTGCCAGCAGCTTCGCTCAGGGGCTCACTGAAGCTTTCTTT.

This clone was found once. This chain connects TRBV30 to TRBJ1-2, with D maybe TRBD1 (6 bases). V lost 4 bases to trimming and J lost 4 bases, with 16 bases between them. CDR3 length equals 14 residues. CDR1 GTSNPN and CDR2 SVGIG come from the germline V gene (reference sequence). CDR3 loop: CAWNLDRSSYGYTF. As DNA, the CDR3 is TGTGCCTGGAACCTCGACAGGTCCTCCTATGGCTACACCTTC.

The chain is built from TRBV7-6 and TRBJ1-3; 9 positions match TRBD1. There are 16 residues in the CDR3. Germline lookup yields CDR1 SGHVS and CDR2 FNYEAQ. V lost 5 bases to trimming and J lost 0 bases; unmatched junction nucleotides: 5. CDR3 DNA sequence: TGTGCCAGCAGCACCGACAGGGGGAGCTCTGGAAACACCATATATTTT. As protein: CASSTDRGSSGNTIYF.

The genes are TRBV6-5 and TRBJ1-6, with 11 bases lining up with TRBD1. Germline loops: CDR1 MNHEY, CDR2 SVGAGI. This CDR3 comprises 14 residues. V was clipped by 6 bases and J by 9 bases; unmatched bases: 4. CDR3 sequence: CASRTGQGGSPLHF. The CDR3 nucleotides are TGTGCCAGCAGGACGGGACAGGGGGGTTCACCCCTCCACTTT.

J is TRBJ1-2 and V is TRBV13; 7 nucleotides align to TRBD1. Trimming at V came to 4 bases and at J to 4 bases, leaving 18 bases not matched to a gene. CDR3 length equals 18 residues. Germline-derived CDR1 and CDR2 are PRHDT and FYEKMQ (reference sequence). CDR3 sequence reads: CASSSVLVGRQGGYGYTF. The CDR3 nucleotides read TGTGCCAGCAGCTCAGTCCTGGTCGGGAGACAGGGAGGCTATGGCTACACCTTC.

DNA of the CDR3: TGTGCCAGCAGCACCGGACAGGACGGTCAGCCCCAGCATTTT. It codes for CASSTGQDGQPQHF. The rearrangement links TRBV7-9 to TRBJ1-5; 7 positions agree with TRBD1. This CDR3 region has 14 residues. Losses at the gene ends were 5 bases for V and 6 bases for J; bases not matched to a gene: 7. The germline V gene encodes CDR1 SEHNR and CDR2 FQNEAQ (reference sequence).

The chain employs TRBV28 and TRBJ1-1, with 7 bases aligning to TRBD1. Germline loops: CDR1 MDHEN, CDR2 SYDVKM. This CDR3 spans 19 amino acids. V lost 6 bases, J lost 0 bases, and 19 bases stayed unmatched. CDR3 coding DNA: TGTGCCAGCAGACAATCCGGACAGGCCCAGCTTTACATGAACACTGAAGCTTTCTTT. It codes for CASRQSGQAQLYMNTEAFF.

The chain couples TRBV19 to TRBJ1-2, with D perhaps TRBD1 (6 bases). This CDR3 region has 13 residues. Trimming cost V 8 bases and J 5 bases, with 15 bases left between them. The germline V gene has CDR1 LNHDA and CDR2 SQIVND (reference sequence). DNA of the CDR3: TGTGCCAGTCAGTACCGGGACATGTATGGCTACACCTTC. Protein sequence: CASQYRDMYGYTF.

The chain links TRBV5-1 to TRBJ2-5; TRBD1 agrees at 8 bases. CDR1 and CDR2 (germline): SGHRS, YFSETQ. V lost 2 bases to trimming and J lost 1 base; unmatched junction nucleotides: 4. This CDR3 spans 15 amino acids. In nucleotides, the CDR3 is TGCGCCAGCAGCTTCGGACAGGGCCGCCAAGAGACCCAGTACTTC. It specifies CASSFGQGRQETQYF. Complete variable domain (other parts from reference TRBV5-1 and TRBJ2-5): KAGVTQTPRYLIKTRGQQVTLSCSPISGHRSVSWYQQTPGQGLQFLFEYFSETQRNKGNFPGRFSGRQFSNSRSEMNVSTLELGDSALYLCASSFGQGRQETQYFGPGTRLLVL.

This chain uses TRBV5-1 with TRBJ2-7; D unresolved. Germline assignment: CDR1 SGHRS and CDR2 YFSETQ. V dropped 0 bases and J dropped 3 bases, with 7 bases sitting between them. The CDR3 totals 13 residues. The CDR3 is CASSLGGFYEQYF. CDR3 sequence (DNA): TGCGCCAGCAGCTTGGGAGGCTTCTACGAGCAGTACTTC.

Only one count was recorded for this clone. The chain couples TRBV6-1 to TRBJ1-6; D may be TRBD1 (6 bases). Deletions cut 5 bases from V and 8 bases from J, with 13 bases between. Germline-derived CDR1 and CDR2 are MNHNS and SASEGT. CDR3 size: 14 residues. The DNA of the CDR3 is TGTGCCAGCAGTCGCAGGGGTGGAGATTCACCCCTCCACTTT. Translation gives CASSRRGGDSPLHF.

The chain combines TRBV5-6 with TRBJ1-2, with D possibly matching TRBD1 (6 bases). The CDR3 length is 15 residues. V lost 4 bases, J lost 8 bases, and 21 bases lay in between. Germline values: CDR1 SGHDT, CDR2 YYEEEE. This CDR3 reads CASSAYRAGAEGYTF. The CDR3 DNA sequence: TGTGCCAGCAGCGCGTACAGGGCCGGCGCTGAGGGCTACACCTTC.

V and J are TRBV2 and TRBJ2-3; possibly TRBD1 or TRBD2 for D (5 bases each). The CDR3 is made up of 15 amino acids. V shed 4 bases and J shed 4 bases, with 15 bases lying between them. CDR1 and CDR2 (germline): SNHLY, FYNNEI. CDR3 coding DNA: TGTGCCAGCAGTGCGGGACCACTCGACGCAGATACGCAGTATTTT. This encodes CASSAGPLDADTQYF.

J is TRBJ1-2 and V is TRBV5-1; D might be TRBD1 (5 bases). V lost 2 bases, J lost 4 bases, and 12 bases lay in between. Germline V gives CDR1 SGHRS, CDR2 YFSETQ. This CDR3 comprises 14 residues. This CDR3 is CASSFQDSIYGYTF. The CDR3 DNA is TGCGCCAGCAGCTTTCAAGACAGTATCTATGGCTACACCTTC.